This T cell receptor beta chain was captured by sequencing in a study of cytomegalovirus exposure and HLA in healthy donors. Study outcomes and limitations: With DRB1 most and HLA-C fewest, TCR association rates differed between HLA loci in a later analysis. V- and J-gene trimming in TCR beta was tied to a missense DCLRE1C variant by an analysis performed later.

Comments on this clone: Its antigen remains unknown.

With 60 Vbeta and 13 Jbeta primers, the PCR was carried out. TCRdb's copy holds only in-frame clones and misses some; the assay was immunoSEQ multiplex PCR. The sample consists of about 140,000 clones, approximately 80% of them appearing once. The CDR3 has 14 residues. Germline CDR1 and CDR2: SEHNR and FQNEAQ (reference sequence). The trim removed 4 bases at V and 2 bases at J, leaving 5 bases unmatched. The clonotype was recovered from a man aged 25-45 years in good health and CMV-seropositive. Material for sequencing was PBMCs. The chain links TRBV7-9 to TRBJ2-7, with 7 bases lining up with TRBD1. Here the CDR3 DNA reads TGTGCCAGCAGCTCACACACAGGGGCCTACGAGCAGTACTTC. Translating it yields CASSSHTGAYEQYF.